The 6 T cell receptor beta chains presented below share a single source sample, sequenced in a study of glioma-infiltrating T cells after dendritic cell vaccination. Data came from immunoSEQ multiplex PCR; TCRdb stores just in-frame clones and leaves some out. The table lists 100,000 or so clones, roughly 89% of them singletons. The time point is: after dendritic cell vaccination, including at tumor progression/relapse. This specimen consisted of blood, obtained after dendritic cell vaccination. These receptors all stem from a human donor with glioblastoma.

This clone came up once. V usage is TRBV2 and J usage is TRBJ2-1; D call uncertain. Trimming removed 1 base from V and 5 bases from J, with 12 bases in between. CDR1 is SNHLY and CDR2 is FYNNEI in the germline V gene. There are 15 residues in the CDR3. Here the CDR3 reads CASSEGVAGHNEQFF. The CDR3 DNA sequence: TGTGCCAGCAGTGAAGGGGTAGCTGGCCACAATGAGCAGTTCTTC.

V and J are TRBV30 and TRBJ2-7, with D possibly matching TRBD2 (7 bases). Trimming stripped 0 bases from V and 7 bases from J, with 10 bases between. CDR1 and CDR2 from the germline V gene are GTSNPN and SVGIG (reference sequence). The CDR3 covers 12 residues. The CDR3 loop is CAWSVGGGEQYF. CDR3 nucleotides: TGTGCCTGGAGTGTAGGGGGGGGAGAGCAGTACTTC.

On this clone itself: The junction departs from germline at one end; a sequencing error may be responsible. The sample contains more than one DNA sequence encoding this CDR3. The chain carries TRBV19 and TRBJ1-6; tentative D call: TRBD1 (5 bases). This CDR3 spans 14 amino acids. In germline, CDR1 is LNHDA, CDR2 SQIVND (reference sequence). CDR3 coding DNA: TGTGCCAGTAGATCGGGGGAGATGAATTCCCCCCTCCACTTT. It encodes CASRSGEMNSPLHF.

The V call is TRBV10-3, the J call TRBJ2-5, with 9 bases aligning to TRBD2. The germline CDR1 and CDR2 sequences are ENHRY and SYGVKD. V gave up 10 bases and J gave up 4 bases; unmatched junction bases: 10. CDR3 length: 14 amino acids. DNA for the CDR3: TGTGCCACTGGGCGCGGGAGGGATGGAGAGACCCAGTACTTC. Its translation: CATGRGRDGETQYF.

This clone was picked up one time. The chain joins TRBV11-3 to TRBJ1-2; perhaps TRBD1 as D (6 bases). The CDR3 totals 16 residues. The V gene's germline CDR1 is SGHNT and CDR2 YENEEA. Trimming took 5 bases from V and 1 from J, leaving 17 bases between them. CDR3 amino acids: CASSHSGTQFNYGYTF. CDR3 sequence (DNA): TGTGCCAGCAGCCACTCCGGGACACAATTTAACTATGGCTACACCTTC.

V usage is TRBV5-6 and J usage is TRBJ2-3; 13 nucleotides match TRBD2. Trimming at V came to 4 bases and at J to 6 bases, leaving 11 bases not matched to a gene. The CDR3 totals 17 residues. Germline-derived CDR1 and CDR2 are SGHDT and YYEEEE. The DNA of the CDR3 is TGTGCCAGCAGCACCCGGACTAGCGGGAGACCCGGGGATACGCAGTATTTT. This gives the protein CASSTRTSGRPGDTQYF.